Below are 23 T cell receptor beta chains sequenced from a single sample in a study of CD8 T cells in ankylosing spondylitis. TCRdb re-called the 5' RACE reads through MiXCR, storing one row per CDR3 protein. The top ten clones hold roughly 34% of a sample with approximately 260,000 distinct CDR3 sequences, 18% of them seen once. Sequencing input: blood, either unsorted or a sorted T cell fraction (not recorded which). The receptors were gathered from a male donor with ankylosing spondylitis or in good health (not recorded which).

The rearrangement joins TRBV7-8 to TRBJ2-7, with 8 bases identical to TRBD2. The trim removed 5 bases at V and 3 bases at J, leaving 6 bases unmatched. The CDR3 length is 14 residues. Germline CDR1 SGHVS, CDR2 FQNEAQ. CDR3 bases: TGTGCCAGCAGCCCGACTAGCGCCGACTACGAGCAGTACTTC. It codes for CASSPTSADYEQYF.

This sequence joins TRBV12-3 or TRBV12-4 and TRBJ2-1; 8 nucleotides line up with TRBD1. The CDR3 consists of 14 residues. Losses at the gene ends were 4 bases for V and 7 bases for J; bases not matched to a gene: 6. CDR3 sequence reads: CASSYVQGANEQFF. The CDR3 DNA reads TGTGCCAGCAGTTACGTCCAGGGGGCAAATGAGCAGTTCTTC.

This chain uses TRBV3-1 with TRBJ2-7; 7 nucleotides agree with TRBD2. V dropped 1 base and J dropped 5; count of bases not matched to a gene: 2. There are 13 residues in the CDR3. Germline loops: CDR1 LGHDT, CDR2 YNNKEL (reference sequence). In DNA, the CDR3 is TGTGCCAGCAGCCAAGGGACTAGGCACGAGCAGTACTTC. It specifies CASSQGTRHEQYF.

Only a few counts were recorded for this clonotype. CDR3 DNA: TGCGCCAGCAGCCGAGATACGGGCTACAATGAGCAGTTCTTC. It yields the protein CASSRDTGYNEQFF. The chain uses TRBV4-1 and TRBJ2-1; D not resolved. The germline V gene encodes CDR1 MGHRA and CDR2 YSYEKL. This CDR3 is 14 amino acids long. V lost 4 bases and J lost 3, with 10 bases in between.

This clonotype was seen more than once but under ten times. The J gene is TRBJ2-7, the V gene TRBV6-5; 16 positions agree with TRBD2. The CDR3 covers 18 residues. With 0 bases clipped from V and 3 bases from J, the junction kept 5 bases outside the gene matches. Germline-derived CDR1 and CDR2 are MNHEY and SVGAGI. This CDR3 reads CASSYSGLAGGPYYEQYF. CDR3 sequence (DNA): TGTGCCAGCAGTTACTCGGGACTAGCGGGAGGGCCTTACTACGAGCAGTACTTC.

This clonotype occurred a few times. The rearrangement links TRBV13 to TRBJ2-3, with TRBD2 matching 9 bases. J lost 4 bases, V lost 5 bases, and 7 bases had no gene match. The CDR3 runs 15 residues. Per germline, CDR1 PRHDT and CDR2 FYEKMQ (reference sequence). DNA of the CDR3: TGTGCCAGCAGCGGCGGGACTAGCTGGGCAGATACGCAGTATTTT. The encoded protein is CASSGGTSWADTQYF.

In its sample, this clonotype was seen many times. This chain joins TRBV29-1 and TRBJ2-7; weak D call: TRBD2 (7 bases). The germline V and J ends were trimmed by 0 bases and 0 bases, with 12 bases remaining between them. Germline-derived CDR1 and CDR2 are SQVTM and ANQGSEA. The CDR3 runs to 15 residues. CDR3 sequence (DNA): TGCAGCGTTGAAGAAGGGCGGGGGCTCTCCTACGAGCAGTACTTC. Its protein product is CSVEEGRGLSYEQYF.

This clonotype was observed many times. CDR3 in DNA: TGTGCCAGCAGTTCGAGCGGGAGGACCTACAATGAGCAGTTCTTC. Its protein product is CASSSSGRTYNEQFF. J is TRBJ2-1 and V is TRBV12-3 or TRBV12-4; TRBD2 matches 9 bases. The CDR3 extends over 15 amino acids. The junction had 3 bases not matched to a gene; V was cut back by 4 bases and J by 2 bases.

CDR3 sequence reads: CASSRGAGERYNEQFF. The CDR3 nucleotides read TGCGCCAGCAGCCGGGGTGCGGGAGAACGGTACAATGAGCAGTTCTTC. The chain employs TRBV4-1 and TRBJ2-1; TRBD2 matches at 7 bases. The J segment lost 4 bases and the V segment lost 4 bases, leaving 10 bases of the junction unmatched. The CDR3 covers 16 residues. Germline lookup yields CDR1 MGHRA and CDR2 YSYEKL.

At least ten counts were recorded for this clonotype. J is TRBJ1-4 and V is TRBV20-1; 8 bases match TRBD1. Germline V gene data show CDR1 as DFQATT and CDR2 as SNEGSKA (reference sequence). V lost 2 bases and J lost 3; bases outside the gene matches: 8. The CDR3 covers 16 residues. The CDR3 nucleotides are TGCAGTGCTAGACGTCAGGGGGCGCTTTCTAATGAAAAACTGTTTTTT. This encodes CSARRQGALSNEKLFF.

The chain carries TRBV12-3 or TRBV12-4 and TRBJ2-7; D tentatively reads TRBD1 or TRBD2 (5 bases each). Between the trimmed V and J ends, which lost 2 bases and 0 bases, there was a span of 11 bases. This CDR3 spans 15 amino acids. CDR3 sequence: CASSLMGPNSYEQYF. As DNA, the CDR3 is TGTGCCAGCAGTTTAATGGGACCGAACTCCTACGAGCAGTACTTC.

V gene TRBV14 combines with J gene TRBJ2-7; 13 bases align to TRBD2. V shed 3 bases and J 2 bases; nucleotides not matched to a gene: 1. There are 15 residues in the CDR3. Germline CDR1 is SGHDN and CDR2 is FVKESK. The CDR3 spells CASSHGLAGAYEQYF. CDR3 nucleotide sequence: TGTGCCAGCAGCCATGGACTAGCGGGGGCCTACGAGCAGTACTTC.

This clonotype was seen more than once but under ten times. The chain employs TRBV5-6 and TRBJ2-1; 12 nucleotides match TRBD2. The V and J ends lost 4 bases and 4 bases, in that order; junction bases with no gene match: 6. Germline V gene lookup returns CDR1 SGHDT and CDR2 YYEEEE. There are 16 residues in the CDR3. The CDR3 sequence is CASSIGLAGRYNEQFF. The CDR3 coding sequence is TGTGCCAGCAGCATAGGACTAGCGGGAAGGTACAATGAGCAGTTCTTC. The whole variable domain, filled in from reference TRBV5-6 and TRBJ2-1, reads DAGVTQSPTHLIKTRGQQVTLRCSPKSGHDTVSWYQQALGQGPQFIFQYYEEEERQRGNFPDRFSGHQFPNYSSELNVNALLLGDSALYLCASSIGLAGRYNEQFFGPGTRLTVL.

This clonotype was seen a few times. V and J are TRBV4-3 and TRBJ2-2; the D gene is possibly TRBD2 (5 bases). The CDR3 covers 15 residues. V was pared by 3 bases and J by 3 bases, with 11 bases between. CDR1 is LGHNA and CDR2 is YSLEER in the germline V gene. CDR3 bases: TGCGCCAGCAGCCATTCGGGGTCGGACACCGGGGAGCTGTTTTTT. This gives the protein CASSHSGSDTGELFF.

In this sample, this clonotype turned up a few times. This may arise from a read error, as a much more abundant clone is one base away. The gene calls are TRBV12-3 or TRBV12-4 and TRBJ2-5; no clear D. V was clipped by 6 bases and J by 1 base, with 3 bases between them. The CDR3 sequence is 11 residues long. The DNA of the CDR3 is TGTGCCAGCAGCCGCCAAGAGACCCAGTACTTC. As protein: CASSRQETQYF.

The chain is built from TRBV5-1 and TRBJ2-5, with D uncertain. The CDR3 runs 16 residues. Trimming shortened V by 4 bases and J by 0 bases, and 16 bases separated the two germline ends. The germline V gene has CDR1 SGHRS and CDR2 YFSETQ. The CDR3 DNA reads as TGCGCCAGCAGCCTGGAGTATTCGCTACACCAAGAGACCCAGTACTTC. Translating it yields CASSLEYSLHQETQYF.

A few counts support this clonotype. Here the CDR3 reads CASSLLAGLNTGELFF. CDR3 bases: TGTGCCAGCAGTTTACTAGCGGGACTTAACACCGGGGAGCTGTTTTTT. The chain employs TRBV12-3 or TRBV12-4 and TRBJ2-2, with 9 bases that match TRBD2. The CDR3 runs 16 residues. Trimming took 2 bases from V and 2 from J; bases not matched to a gene: 3.

This chain links TRBV7-8 with TRBJ2-3; maybe TRBD1 (5 bases). The V gene lost 8 bases and the J gene lost 2 bases, with 14 bases spanning the gap. CDR1 is SGHVS and CDR2 is FQNEAQ in the germline V gene. The CDR3 is 14 residues long. CDR3 nucleotides: TGTGCCAGCGCGGCCTACAGGCCCACAGATACGCAGTATTTT. The encoded protein is CASAAYRPTDTQYF.

This clonotype was counted only a few times. The chain combines TRBV7-9 with TRBJ2-3, with unresolved D. This CDR3 has 14 residues. V was pared by 1 base and J by 6 bases, with 11 bases between. Germline lookup yields CDR1 SEHNR and CDR2 FQNEAQ (reference sequence). DNA for the CDR3: TGTGCCAGCAGCTTAGAGTCAGAACGGGATACGCAGTATTTT. Its protein product is CASSLESERDTQYF.

The V call is TRBV12-3 or TRBV12-4, the J call TRBJ2-5, with a possible D match to TRBD1 (6 bases). The CDR3 runs 15 residues. The V end was cut by 6 bases, the J end by 5 bases, with 19 bases between. CDR3 coding DNA: TGTGCCAGCAGCCCCGGAAGGGGGACGGAGGAGACCCAGTACTTC. Amino acids: CASSPGRGTEETQYF.

The V call is TRBV6-1, the J call TRBJ2-7; 8 nucleotides align to TRBD1. Germline V gives CDR1 MNHNS, CDR2 SASEGT. The J segment lost 0 bases and the V segment lost 2 bases, leaving 3 bases of the junction unmatched. The CDR3 runs 15 residues. The CDR3 nucleotides read TGTGCCAGCAGTGAACTGGGACAGGCCTCCTACGAGCAGTACTTC. The encoded protein is CASSELGQASYEQYF.

This clonotype was detected a few times. The chain couples TRBV20-1 to TRBJ2-7, with 9 bases that match TRBD2. The CDR3 sequence is 15 residues long. Per germline, CDR1 DFQATT and CDR2 SNEGSKA (reference sequence). V shed 0 bases, J shed 2 bases, and the junction held 5 bases outside the gene matches. The CDR3 sequence is CSAREVAGETYEQYF. For the CDR3, the DNA is TGCAGTGCTAGAGAAGTAGCGGGAGAGACCTACGAGCAGTACTTC.

This clonotype showed up many times. The chain combines TRBV2 with TRBJ2-1; TRBD2 matches at 11 bases. The CDR3 totals 14 residues. Germline assignment: CDR1 SNHLY and CDR2 FYNNEI. The J segment lost 8 bases and the V segment lost 5 bases, leaving 5 bases of the junction unmatched. The CDR3 nucleotides read TGTGCCAGCAGTCGACTAGCGGGGTGGGATGAGCAGTTCTTC. It codes for CASSRLAGWDEQFF.